This paragraph covers one T cell receptor beta chain sequence. Germline assignment: CDR1 LNHDA and CDR2 SQIVND (reference sequence). The length of the CDR3 is 14 residues. With V trimmed by 10 bases and J by 6 bases, 6 bases remained unmatched. The table came from immunoSEQ multiplex PCR; TCRdb's copy has only in-frame clones and leaves some out. The sample lists around 160,000 clones, 81% occurring once. These data originate in a study of blood T cell repertoires in COVID-19. The sample consisted of peripheral blood. This TCR came from a human donor with acute or convalescent COVID-19. The donor label of this sample is uncertain. The chain couples TRBV19 to TRBJ2-5; the match to TRBD2 covers 15 bases. The CDR3 sequence is CATRTSGGAKTQYF. The CDR3 DNA is TGTGCCACCAGGACTAGCGGGGGGGCAAAGACCCAGTACTTC.